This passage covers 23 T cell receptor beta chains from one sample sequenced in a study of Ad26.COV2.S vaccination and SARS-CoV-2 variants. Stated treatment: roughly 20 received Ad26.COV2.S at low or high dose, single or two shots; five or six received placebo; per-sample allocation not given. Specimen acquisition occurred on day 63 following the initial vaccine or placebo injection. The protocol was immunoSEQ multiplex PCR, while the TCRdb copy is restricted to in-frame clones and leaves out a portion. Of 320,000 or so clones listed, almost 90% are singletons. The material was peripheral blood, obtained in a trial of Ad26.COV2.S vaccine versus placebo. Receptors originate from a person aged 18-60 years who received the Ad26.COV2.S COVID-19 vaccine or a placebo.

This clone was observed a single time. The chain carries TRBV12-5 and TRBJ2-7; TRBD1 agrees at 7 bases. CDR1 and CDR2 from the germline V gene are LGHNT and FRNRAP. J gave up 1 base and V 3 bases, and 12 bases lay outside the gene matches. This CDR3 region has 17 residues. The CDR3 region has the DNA TGTGCTAGTGGTTTCGGTCTTGACAGGGACATTTCCTACGAGCAGTACGTC. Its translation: CASGFGLDRDISYEQYV.

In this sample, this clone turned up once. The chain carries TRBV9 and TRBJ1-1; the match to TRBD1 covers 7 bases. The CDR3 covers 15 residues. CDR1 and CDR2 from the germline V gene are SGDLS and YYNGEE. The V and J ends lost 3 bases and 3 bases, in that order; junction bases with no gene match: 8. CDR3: CASSDDRAKDTEAFF. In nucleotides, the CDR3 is TGTGCCAGCAGCGACGACAGGGCTAAGGACACTGAAGCTTTCTTT. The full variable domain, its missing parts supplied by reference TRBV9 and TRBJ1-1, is DSGVTQTPKHLITATGQRVTLRCSPRSGDLSVYWYQQSLDQGLQFLIQYYNGEERAKGNILERFSAQQFPDLHSELNLSSLELGDSALYFCASSDDRAKDTEAFFGQGTRLTVV.

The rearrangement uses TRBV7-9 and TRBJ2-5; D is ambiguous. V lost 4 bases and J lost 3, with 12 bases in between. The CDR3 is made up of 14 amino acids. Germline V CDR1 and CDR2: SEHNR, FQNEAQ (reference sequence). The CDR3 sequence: CASSSEVGEETQYF. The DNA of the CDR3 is TGTGCCAGCAGCTCTGAGGTGGGTGAAGAGACCCAGTACTTC. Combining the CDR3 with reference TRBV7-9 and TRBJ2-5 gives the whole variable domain DTGVSQNPRHKITKRGQNVTFRCDPISEHNRLYWYRQTLGQGPEFLTYFQNEAQLEKSRLLSDRFSAERPKGSFSTLEIQRTEQGDSAMYLCASSSEVGEETQYFGPGTRLLVL.

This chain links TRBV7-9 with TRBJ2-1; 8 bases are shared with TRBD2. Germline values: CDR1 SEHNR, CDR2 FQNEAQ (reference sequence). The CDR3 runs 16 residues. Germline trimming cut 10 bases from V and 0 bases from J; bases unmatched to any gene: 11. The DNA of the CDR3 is TGTGCCACAGACCCGGGAGGGGCAGTCTCCTACAATGAGCAGTTCTTC. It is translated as CATDPGGAVSYNEQFF. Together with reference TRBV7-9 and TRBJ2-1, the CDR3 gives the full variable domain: DTGVSQNPRHKITKRGQNVTFRCDPISEHNRLYWYRQTLGQGPEFLTYFQNEAQLEKSRLLSDRFSAERPKGSFSTLEIQRTEQGDSAMYLCATDPGGAVSYNEQFFGPGTRLTVL.

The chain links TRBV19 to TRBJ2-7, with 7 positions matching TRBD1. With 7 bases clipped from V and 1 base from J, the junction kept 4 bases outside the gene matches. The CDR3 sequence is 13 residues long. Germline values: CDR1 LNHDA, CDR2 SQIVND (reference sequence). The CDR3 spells CASTSTGSYEQYF. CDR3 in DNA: TGTGCCAGTACCTCGACAGGGTCCTACGAGCAGTACTTC.

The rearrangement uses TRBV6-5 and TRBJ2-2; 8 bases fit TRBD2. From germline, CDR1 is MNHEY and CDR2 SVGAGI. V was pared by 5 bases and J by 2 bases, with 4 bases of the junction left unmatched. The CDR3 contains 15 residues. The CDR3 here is CASSRSGANTGELFF. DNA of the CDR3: TGTGCCAGCAGTCGTAGCGGGGCTAACACCGGGGAGCTGTTTTTT.

The CDR3 here is CASIIENTEAFF. In nucleotides, the CDR3 is TGTGCCAGCATCATAGAGAACACTGAAGCTTTCTTT. The chain couples TRBV2 to TRBJ1-1; D call uncertain. CDR3 length: 12 residues. Germline loops: CDR1 SNHLY, CDR2 FYNNEI. The V and J ends lost 7 bases and 1 base respectively, with 7 bases between them.

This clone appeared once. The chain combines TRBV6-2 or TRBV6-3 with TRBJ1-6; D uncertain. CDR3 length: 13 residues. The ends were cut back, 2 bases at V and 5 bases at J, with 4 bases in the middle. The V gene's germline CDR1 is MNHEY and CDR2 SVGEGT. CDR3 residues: CASSYVDNSPLHF. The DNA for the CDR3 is TGTGCCAGCAGTTACGTGGATAATTCACCCCTCCACTTT.

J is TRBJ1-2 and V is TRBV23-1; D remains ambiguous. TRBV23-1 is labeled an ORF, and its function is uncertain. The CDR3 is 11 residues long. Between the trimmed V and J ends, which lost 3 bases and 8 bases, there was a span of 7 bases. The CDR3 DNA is TGCGCCAGCAGTCAGACCAGAGGCTACACCTTC. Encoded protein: CASSQTRGYTF.

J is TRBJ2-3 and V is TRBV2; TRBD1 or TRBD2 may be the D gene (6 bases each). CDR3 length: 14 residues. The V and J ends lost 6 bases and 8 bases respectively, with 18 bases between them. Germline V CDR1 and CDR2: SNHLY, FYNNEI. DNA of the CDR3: TGTGCCAGCAGAGCTACTGGGGGGCAGGGTACGCAGTATTTT. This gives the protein CASRATGGQGTQYF.

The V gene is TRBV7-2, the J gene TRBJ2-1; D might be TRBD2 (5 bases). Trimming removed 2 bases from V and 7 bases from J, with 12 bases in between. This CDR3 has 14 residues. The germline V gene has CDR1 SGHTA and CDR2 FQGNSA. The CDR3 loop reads CASSLTGMLNEQFF. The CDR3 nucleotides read TGTGCCAGCAGCTTAACGGGGATGTTGAATGAGCAGTTCTTC.

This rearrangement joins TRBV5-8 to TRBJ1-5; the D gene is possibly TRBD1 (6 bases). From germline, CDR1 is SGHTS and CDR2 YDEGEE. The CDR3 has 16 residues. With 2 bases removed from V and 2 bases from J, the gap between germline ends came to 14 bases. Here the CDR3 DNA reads TGTGCCAGCAGCTTACCCACAGGGTCGGGCAATCAGCCCCAGCATTTT. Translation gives CASSLPTGSGNQPQHF.

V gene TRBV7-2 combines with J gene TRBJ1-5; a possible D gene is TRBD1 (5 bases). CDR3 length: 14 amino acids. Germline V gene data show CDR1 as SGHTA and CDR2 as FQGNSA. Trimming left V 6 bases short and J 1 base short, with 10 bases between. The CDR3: CASREGQSNQPQHF. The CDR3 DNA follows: TGTGCCAGCAGAGAGGGGCAGAGCAATCAGCCCCAGCATTTT. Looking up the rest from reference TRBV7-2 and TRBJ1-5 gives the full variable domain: GAGVSQSPSNKVTEKGKDVELRCDPISGHTALYWYRQSLGQGLEFLIYFQGNSAPDKSGLPSDRFSAERTGGSVSTLTIQRTQQEDSAVYLCASREGQSNQPQHFGDGTRLSIL.

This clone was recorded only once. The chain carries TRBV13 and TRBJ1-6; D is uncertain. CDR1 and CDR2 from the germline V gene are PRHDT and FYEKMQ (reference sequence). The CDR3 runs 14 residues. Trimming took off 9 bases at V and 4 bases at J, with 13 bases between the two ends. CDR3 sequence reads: CASSVGRYNSPLHF. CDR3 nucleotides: TGTGCCAGTTCCGTCGGGCGGTATAATTCACCCCTCCACTTT.

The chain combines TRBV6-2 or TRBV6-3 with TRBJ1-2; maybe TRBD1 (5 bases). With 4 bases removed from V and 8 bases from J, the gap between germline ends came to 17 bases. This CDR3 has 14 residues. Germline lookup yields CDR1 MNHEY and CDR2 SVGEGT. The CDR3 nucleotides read TGTGCCAGCAGTTTCTACGACAGCGCTTGGGGCTACACCTTC. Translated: CASSFYDSAWGYTF.

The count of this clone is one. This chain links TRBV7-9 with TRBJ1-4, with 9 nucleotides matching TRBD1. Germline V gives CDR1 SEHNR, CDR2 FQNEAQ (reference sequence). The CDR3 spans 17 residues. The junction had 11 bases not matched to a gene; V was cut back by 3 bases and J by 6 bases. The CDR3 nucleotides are TGTGCCAGCAGCTTCGGTCGTACAGGGGGCAGGTATGAAAAACTGTTTTTT. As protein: CASSFGRTGGRYEKLFF. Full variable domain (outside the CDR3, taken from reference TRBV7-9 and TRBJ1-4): DTGVSQNPRHKITKRGQNVTFRCDPISEHNRLYWYRQTLGQGPEFLTYFQNEAQLEKSRLLSDRFSAERPKGSFSTLEIQRTEQGDSAMYLCASSFGRTGGRYEKLFFGSGTQLSVL.

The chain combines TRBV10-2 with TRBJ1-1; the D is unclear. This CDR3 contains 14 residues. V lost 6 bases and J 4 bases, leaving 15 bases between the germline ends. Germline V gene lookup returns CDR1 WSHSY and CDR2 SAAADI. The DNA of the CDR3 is TGCGCCAGCAGGGTGCGAGGAGCTGGCACTGAAGCTTTCTTT. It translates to CASRVRGAGTEAFF.

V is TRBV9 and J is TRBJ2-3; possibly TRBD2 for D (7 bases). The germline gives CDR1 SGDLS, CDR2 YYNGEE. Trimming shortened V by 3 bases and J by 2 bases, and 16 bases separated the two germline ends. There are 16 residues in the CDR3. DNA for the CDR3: TGTGCCAGCAGCGGGGGGGCGGGAGCGCACACAGATACGCAGTATTTT. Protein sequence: CASSGGAGAHTDTQYF.

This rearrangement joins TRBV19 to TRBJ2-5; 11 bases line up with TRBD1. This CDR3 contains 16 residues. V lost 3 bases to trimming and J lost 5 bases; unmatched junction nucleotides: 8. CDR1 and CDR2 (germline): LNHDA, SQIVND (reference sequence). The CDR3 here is CASSIGTGGLLETQYF. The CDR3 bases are TGTGCCAGTAGTATCGGGACAGGGGGATTATTGGAGACCCAGTACTTC.

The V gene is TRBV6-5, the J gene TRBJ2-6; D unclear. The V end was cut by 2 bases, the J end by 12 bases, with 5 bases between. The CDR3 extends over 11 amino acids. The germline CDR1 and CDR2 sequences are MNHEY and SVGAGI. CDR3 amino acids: CASSYGGVLTF. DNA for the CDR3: TGTGCCAGCAGTTACGGTGGCGTCCTGACTTTC.

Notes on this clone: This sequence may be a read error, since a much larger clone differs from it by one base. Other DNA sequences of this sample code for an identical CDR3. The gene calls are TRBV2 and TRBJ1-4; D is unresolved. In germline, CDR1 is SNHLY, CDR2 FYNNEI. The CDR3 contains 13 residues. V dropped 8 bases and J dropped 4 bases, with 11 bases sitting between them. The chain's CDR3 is CASAIDSNEKLFF. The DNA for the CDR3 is TGTGCCAGCGCAATAGATAGTAATGAAAAACTGTTTTTT.

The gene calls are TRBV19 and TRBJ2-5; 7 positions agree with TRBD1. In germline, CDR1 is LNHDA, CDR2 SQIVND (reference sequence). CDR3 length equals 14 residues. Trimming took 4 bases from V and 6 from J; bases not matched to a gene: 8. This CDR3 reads CASSRSKGAKTQYF. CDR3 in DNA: TGTGCCAGTAGTAGGAGTAAGGGGGCAAAGACCCAGTACTTC.

As DNA, the CDR3 is TGTGCCAGCAGTTACTCTCCGCTTAGCACAGATACGCAGTATTTT. Protein product: CASSYSPLSTDTQYF. V gene TRBV6-6 combines with J gene TRBJ2-3, with D uncertain. Germline V gene data show CDR1 as MNHNY and CDR2 as SVGAGI (reference sequence). This CDR3 region has 15 residues. Trimming left V 0 bases short and J 0 bases short, with 7 bases between.